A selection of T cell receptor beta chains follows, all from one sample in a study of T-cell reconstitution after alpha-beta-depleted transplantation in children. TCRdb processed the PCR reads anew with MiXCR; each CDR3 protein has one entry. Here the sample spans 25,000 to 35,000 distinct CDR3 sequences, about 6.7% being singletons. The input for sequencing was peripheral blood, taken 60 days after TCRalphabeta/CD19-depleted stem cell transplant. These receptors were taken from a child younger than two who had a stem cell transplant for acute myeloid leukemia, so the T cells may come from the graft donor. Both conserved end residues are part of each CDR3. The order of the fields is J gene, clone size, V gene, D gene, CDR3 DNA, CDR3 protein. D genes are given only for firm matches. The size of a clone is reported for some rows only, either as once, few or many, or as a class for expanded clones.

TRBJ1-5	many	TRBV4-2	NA	TGTGCCAGCAGCCAAGAAAGTAGACAGCCCCAGCATTTT	CASSQESRQPQHF
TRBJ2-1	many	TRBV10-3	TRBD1	TGTGCCATCAGTACTCCTTGGGGACAGGGAATGGACGCCGGGTCCTACAATGAGCAGTTCTTC	CAISTPWGQGMDAGSYNEQFF
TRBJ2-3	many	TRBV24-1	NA	TGTGCCACCAGTGATTTCGACTTCACAGATACGCAGTATTTT	CATSDFDFTDTQYF
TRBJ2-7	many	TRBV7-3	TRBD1	TGTGCCAGCAGCTCGACAGGGAGCGAGCAGTACTTC	CASSSTGSEQYF
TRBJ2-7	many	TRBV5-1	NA	TGCGCCAGCAGCTTGAAGGGGGCCTACGAGCAGTACTTC	CASSLKGAYEQYF
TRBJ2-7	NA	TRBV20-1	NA	TGCAGTGCTAGTTGGGGCCAGGGGCCGCGACCCCTCTACGAGAAGTACTTC	CSASWGQGPRPLYEKYF
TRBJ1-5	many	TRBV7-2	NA	TGTGCCAGCAGCTCCGACACGTCCCGGCCCCAGCATTTT	CASSSDTSRPQHF
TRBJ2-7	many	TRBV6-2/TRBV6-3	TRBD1	TGTGCCAGCAGTACGGACCCGGGACAGGGCTACAGCTCCTACGAGCAGTACTTC	CASSTDPGQGYSSYEQYF
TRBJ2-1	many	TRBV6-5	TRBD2	TGTGCCAGCAGTTACCGGACTAGCGGGAGACGTGGTAATGAGCAGTTCTTC	CASSYRTSGRRGNEQFF
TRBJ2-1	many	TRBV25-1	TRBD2	TGTGCCAGCAGTGAATCGGGACTAGCGGGCTTCAATGAGCAGTTCTTC	CASSESGLAGFNEQFF
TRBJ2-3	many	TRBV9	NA	TGTGCCAGCAGCGTAGGGGGCGGGGGCCCAGATACGCAGTATTTT	CASSVGGGGPDTQYF
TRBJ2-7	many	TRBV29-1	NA	TGCAGCGTTGAACTGGGCACCGCCTACGAGCAGTACTTC	CSVELGTAYEQYF
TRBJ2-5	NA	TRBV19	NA	TGTGCCAGTAGCGAGGGGTGGGACCAAGAGACCCAGTACTTC	CASSEGWDQETQYF
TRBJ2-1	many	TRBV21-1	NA	TGTGCCAGCAGCACCTCCGGGACAGGGGACCACAATGAGCAGTTCTTC	CASSTSGTGDHNEQFF
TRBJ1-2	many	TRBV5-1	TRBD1	TGCGCCAGCAGCGCCCATAGGACAGGGGCTAACTATGGCTACACCTTC	CASSAHRTGANYGYTF
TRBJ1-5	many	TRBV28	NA	TGTGCCAGCAGTTTAGGGGGGTATAGCAATCAGCCCCAGCATTTT	CASSLGGYSNQPQHF
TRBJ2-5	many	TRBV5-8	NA	TGTGCCAGCAGCTTTTTACCCCGGAGGGGAGAGACCCAGTACTTC	CASSFLPRRGETQYF
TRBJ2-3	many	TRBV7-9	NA	TGTGCCTCAAGGGGGAGGAGCACAGATACGCAGTATTTT	CASRGRSTDTQYF